Listed below are T cell receptor beta chains from one sample, sequenced in a study of cytomegalovirus exposure and HLA in healthy donors. Sequenced by immunoSEQ multiplex PCR; TCRdb stores in-frame clones only, minus some. The table records tens of thousands of clones, more than 55% of them present only once. What was sequenced was PBMCs. Receptors were obtained from a human donor in good health. CDR3s include the opening cysteine and the closing phenylalanine or tryptophan. The D gene is left open where the match is weak. Clone size is not always given. Where it is, it says once, few, many or a class for expanded clones.

V gene	J gene	clone size	D gene	CDR3 protein	CDR3 DNA
TRBV30	TRBJ1-1	.	.	CAWSVHVRGEAFF	TGTGCCTGGAGTGTACACGTTAGGGGTGAAGCTTTCTTT
TRBV5-1	TRBJ1-3	once	.	CASSLFQGIGGNTIYF	TGCGCCAGCAGCTTGTTCCAGGGGATCGGTGGAAACACCATATATTTT
TRBV5-5	TRBJ2-5	once	.	CASSLPQGETQYF	TGTGCCAGCAGCTTGCCACAGGGCGAGACCCAGTACTTC
TRBV19	TRBJ2-1	few	TRBD2	CASSIAGVPYNEQFF	TGTGCCAGTAGTATCGCGGGGGTGCCCTACAATGAGCAGTTCTTC
TRBV7-2	TRBJ2-7	.	TRBD1	CASSSIRDRAGEQYF	TGTGCCAGCAGCTCGATCCGGGACAGGGCGGGCGAGCAGTACTTC
TRBV5-1	TRBJ2-5	.	.	CASTYQGLQETQYF	TGCGCCAGCACATATCAGGGTCTTCAAGAGACCCAGTACTTC
TRBV13	TRBJ2-3	.	.	CASSDKSVASTDTQYF	TGTGCCAGCAGCGATAAAAGCGTCGCTAGCACAGATACGCAGTATTTT
TRBV9	TRBJ1-3	few	.	CASSEGQTSGNTIYF	TGTGCCAGCAGCGAAGGACAAACCTCTGGAAACACCATATATTTT
TRBV4-1	TRBJ1-2	.	TRBD1	CASSQPFRGQMNYGYTF	TGCGCCAGCAGCCAACCCTTCAGGGGACAGATGAACTATGGCTACACCTTC
TRBV11-3	TRBJ2-5	.	.	CASSLEFSQETQYF	TGTGCCAGCAGCTTAGAGTTCAGTCAAGAGACCCAGTACTTC
TRBV29-1	TRBJ2-3	.	.	CSVGTSRVDTQYF	TGCAGCGTAGGGACTTCGAGGGTAGATACGCAGTATTTT
TRBV12-5	TRBJ2-1	few	.	CASAPFSRDNEQFF	TGTGCTAGTGCCCCATTCTCCCGGGACAATGAGCAGTTCTTC
TRBV7-6	TRBJ2-1	.	TRBD2	CASSLAPRGGNEQFF	TGTGCCAGCAGCTTAGCGCCTCGGGGGGGGAATGAGCAGTTCTTC
TRBV5-1	TRBJ1-1	.	TRBD1	CASSLETGGTEAFF	TGCGCCAGCAGCTTGGAGACAGGGGGGACTGAAGCTTTCTTT
TRBV5-1	TRBJ1-2	.	.	CASSLDGGMGYTF	TGCGCCAGCAGCTTGGATGGGGGCATGGGCTACACCTTC
TRBV7-3	TRBJ2-3	.	TRBD2	CASSLGLAGATDTQYF	TGTGCCAGCAGCTTAGGGCTAGCGGGGGCCACAGATACGCAGTATTTT
TRBV7-9	TRBJ2-7	.	.	CASSPGGTLGSNEQYF	TGTGCCAGCAGCCCAGGGGGGACCCTCGGTTCCAACGAGCAGTACTTC
TRBV19	TRBJ2-5	.	.	CASSTRDFPDQETQYF	TGTGCCAGTAGTACCCGGGACTTCCCAGACCAAGAGACCCAGTACTTC
TRBV19	TRBJ1-2	few	.	CASNFATVAGGYTF	TGTGCCAGTAATTTCGCCACAGTCGCCGGTGGCTACACCTTC
TRBV6-1	TRBJ1-2	.	.	CASSPPGGYGYTF	TGTGCCAGCAGTCCACCCGGGGGCTATGGCTACACCTTC
TRBV6-6	TRBJ1-2	.	.	CASSYAGANYGYTF	TGTGCCAGCAGTTACGCGGGAGCCAACTATGGCTACACCTTC
TRBV7-2	TRBJ2-1	.	TRBD1	CASSSLSGTGGGNEQFF	TGTGCCAGCAGCTCCTTATCCGGGACAGGGGGCGGGAATGAGCAGTTCTTC
TRBV29-1	TRBJ1-1	.	.	CSVDADRNTEAFF	TGCAGCGTTGATGCGGACAGGAACACTGAAGCTTTCTTT
TRBV30	TRBJ1-1	.	.	CASGQNTEAFF	TGTGCCTCGGGACAGAACACTGAAGCTTTCTTT
TRBV6-5	TRBJ2-1	few	.	CASKTGGPFSDEQFF	TGTGCCAGCAAAACGGGGGGCCCCTTTTCGGATGAGCAGTTCTTC
TRBV7-3	TRBJ2-1	.	.	CASSLGRAENYNEQFF	TGTGCCAGCAGCTTAGGTCGAGCGGAGAACTACAATGAGCAGTTCTTC
TRBV30	TRBJ1-2	.	.	CAGFRANYGYTF	TGTGCCGGGTTCCGGGCTAACTATGGCTACACCTTC
TRBV6-1	TRBJ1-5	.	.	CASRDTPNQPQHF	TGTGCCAGCCGAGACACCCCTAATCAGCCCCAGCATTTT
TRBV5-4	TRBJ2-2	.	TRBD1	CASSLTGVTGELFF	TGTGCCAGCAGCTTGACAGGGGTGACCGGGGAGCTGTTTTTT
TRBV18	TRBJ2-1	once	TRBD1	CASSPMGTGSYNEQFF	TGTGCCAGCTCACCAATGGGGACAGGGTCCTACAATGAGCAGTTCTTC
TRBV5-1	TRBJ2-1	.	TRBD1	CASSPGQGGYNEQFF	TGCGCCAGCAGCCCGGGACAGGGGGGCTACAATGAGCAGTTCTTC
TRBV11-2	TRBJ1-2	.	.	CASSPGLSNYGYTF	TGTGCCAGCAGCCCAGGTCTTTCTAACTATGGCTACACCTTC
TRBV2	TRBJ1-1	.	TRBD1	CASSGQGADTEAFF	TGTGCCAGCAGTGGGCAGGGGGCTGACACTGAAGCTTTCTTT
TRBV25-1	TRBJ2-3	.	TRBD2	CASSPSGGAVTDTQYF	TGTGCCAGCAGCCCCTCGGGGGGGGCGGTAACAGATACGCAGTATTTT
TRBV19	TRBJ1-3	.	.	CASSIGQNSGNTIYF	TGTGCCAGTAGTATAGGACAGAACTCTGGAAACACCATATATTTT
TRBV30	TRBJ1-1	.	.	CAWSGLGEAFF	TGTGCCTGGAGTGGGCTTGGTGAAGCTTTCTTT
TRBV4-3	TRBJ1-3	.	.	CASSLLVTSGNTIYF	TGCGCCAGCAGCCTCCTTGTTACTTCTGGAAACACCATATATTTT
TRBV12-5	TRBJ2-7	.	TRBD1	CASGLGQGPYEQYF	TGTGCTAGTGGCCTGGGACAGGGGCCCTACGAGCAGTACTTC
TRBV2	TRBJ1-1	.	TRBD1	CASSGTGGETFF	TGTGCCAGCAGTGGAACAGGGGGCGAAACTTTCTTT
TRBV7-3	TRBJ2-2	.	.	CASSLTLADANTGELFF	TGTGCCAGCAGCTTAACACTCGCGGATGCGAACACCGGGGAGCTGTTTTTT
TRBV6-5	TRBJ2-5	.	TRBD1	CASRPTGAETQYF	TGTGCCAGCAGACCGACAGGGGCAGAGACCCAGTACTTC
TRBV5-6	TRBJ1-2	.	TRBD1	CASSSGDRYGYTF	TGTGCCAGCAGCTCCGGGGACAGATATGGCTACACCTTC
TRBV14	TRBJ1-2	.	TRBD1	CASSQNFKTGYGYTF	TGTGCCAGCAGCCAAAATTTCAAGACAGGGTACGGCTACACCTTC
TRBV6-4	TRBJ2-3	.	.	CASSREPHTDTQYF	TGTGCCAGCAGTAGGGAGCCACACACAGATACGCAGTATTTT
TRBV4-3	TRBJ1-1	.	TRBD1	CASSQDNRGSNTEAFF	TGCGCCAGCAGCCAAGACAACAGGGGTTCGAACACTGAAGCTTTCTTT
TRBV2	TRBJ1-5	.	.	CASSPTLHGIRNQPQHF	TGTGCCAGCAGTCCTACATTACACGGGATCCGGAATCAGCCCCAGCATTTT
TRBV2	TRBJ1-2	.	.	CASSEGTDIYGYTF	TGTGCCAGCAGCGAAGGGACGGACATCTATGGCTACACCTTC
TRBV2	TRBJ1-6	.	.	CASSEWGVDSPLHF	TGTGCCAGCAGTGAATGGGGGGTTGATTCACCCCTCCACTTT
TRBV30	TRBJ1-2	.	.	CAWSVSPTGTIYGYTF	TGTGCCTGGAGTGTCTCCCCCACCGGGACAATCTATGGCTACACCTTC
TRBV5-1	TRBJ2-2	once	.	CASSLSGSDASGELFF	TGCGCCAGCAGCTTGTCAGGGTCCGACGCCTCCGGGGAGCTGTTTTTT
TRBV9	TRBJ2-3	.	TRBD1	CASSPGDRVTTDTQYF	TGTGCCAGCAGCCCGGGGGACAGGGTAACAACAGATACGCAATATTTT
TRBV16	TRBJ1-5	.	TRBD1	CASSQDRGGQPQHF	TGTGCCAGCAGCCAGGACAGGGGGGGTCAGCCCCAGCATTTT
TRBV7-3	TRBJ1-4	.	TRBD1	CASSVTGGPNEKLFF	TGTGCCAGCAGCGTGACAGGGGGCCCTAATGAAAAACTGTTTTTT
TRBV7-3	TRBJ2-5	.	.	CASSLSGGALKTQYF	TGTGCCAGCAGCTTAAGTGGGGGGGCCTTGAAGACCCAGTACTTC